Included here is one T cell receptor beta chain sequence, with context. Antigen: not known. The data stem from a study of T-cell memory formation after mild COVID-19. Points from the study as a whole: Proof of SARS-CoV-2 specificity was absent for the second-wave clones that crested on day 37. There was a balanced CD4/CD8 profile in clones contracting day 15 to 85, and later expanders leaned CD4+.

Trimming removed 2 bases at V and 2 bases at J, with 12 bases between. The germline CDR1 and CDR2 sequences are SGHDN and FVKESK. This CDR3 is built from 15 residues. A single record per CDR3 protein comes from TCRdb applying MiXCR to the 5' RACE reads. The sample lists around 400,000 distinct CDR3 sequences, roughly 24% occurring once. This receptor was taken from an adult woman who had mild COVID-19 (a few samples of this study predate the infection). Cell type and time point are not known. V usage is TRBV14 and J usage is TRBJ2-5, with D unresolved. Sequenced material: PBMCs or a T cell subset sorted from them (not recorded which). The CDR3 nucleotides read TGTGCCAGCAGCCAATGGGTCAGCAATCAAGAGACCCAGTACTTC. It translates to CASSQWVSNQETQYF.